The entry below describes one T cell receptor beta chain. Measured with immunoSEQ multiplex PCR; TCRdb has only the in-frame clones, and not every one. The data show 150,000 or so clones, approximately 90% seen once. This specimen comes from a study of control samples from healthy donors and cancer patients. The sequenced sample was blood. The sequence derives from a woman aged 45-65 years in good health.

CDR3 residues: CASSQESAGGETQYF. The DNA of the CDR3 is TGCGCCAGCAGCCAAGAATCAGCGGGGGGAGAGACCCAGTACTTC. V usage is TRBV4-1 and J usage is TRBJ2-5, with 9 bases lining up with TRBD2. The CDR3 loop spans 15 amino acids. After removal of 0 bases from V and 4 bases from J, the junction contained 3 bases not matched to a gene. The germline CDR1 and CDR2 sequences are MGHRA and YSYEKL.